Sequencing of this T cell receptor beta chain was carried out in a study of T cell repertoires in cytomegalovirus infection. Study outcomes and limitations: Using cumulative public TCR beta family frequency, the authors identified those who carried CMV together with the relevant HLA. Across the ex vivo response, the dominant clonotypes were HLA-C-restricted CMV-specific TCR beta clonotypes.

TCRdb analysed the reads with MiXCR anew, one entry per CDR3 protein. This table has roughly 80,000 distinct CDR3 sequences, more than 20% appearing once. Trimming took 0 bases from V and 1 from J, leaving 12 bases between them. The CDR3 consists of 16 residues. Germline V gene sequence: CDR1 MGHRA, CDR2 YSYEKL. On this clonotype: As yet, its antigen is unknown.

V and J are TRBV4-1 and TRBJ1-2, with D tentatively TRBD1 (5 bases). The source of this sequence is a human donor in good health (CMV status not recorded). Some clones in this sample may be carry-over from other donors' samples. The sequenced sample was CD8+ T cells from cultured PBMCs, obtained from culture after CMV antigen stimulation. As DNA, the CDR3 is TGCGCCAGCAGCCAAGATCCGGCAGGGAGTAACTATGGCTACACCTTC. As protein: CASSQDPAGSNYGYTF.